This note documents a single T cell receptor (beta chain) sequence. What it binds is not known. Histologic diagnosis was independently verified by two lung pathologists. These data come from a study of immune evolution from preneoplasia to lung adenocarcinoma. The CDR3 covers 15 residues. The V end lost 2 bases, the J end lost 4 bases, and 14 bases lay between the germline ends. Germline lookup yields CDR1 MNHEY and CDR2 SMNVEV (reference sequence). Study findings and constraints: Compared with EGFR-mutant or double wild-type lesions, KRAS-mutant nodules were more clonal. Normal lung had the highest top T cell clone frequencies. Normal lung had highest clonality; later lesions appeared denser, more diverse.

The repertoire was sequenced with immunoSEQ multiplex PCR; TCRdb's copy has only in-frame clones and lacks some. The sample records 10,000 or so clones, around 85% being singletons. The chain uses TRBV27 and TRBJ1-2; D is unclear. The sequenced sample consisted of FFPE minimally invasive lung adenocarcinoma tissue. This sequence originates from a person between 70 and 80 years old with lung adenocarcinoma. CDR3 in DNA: TGTGCCAGCAGTTTAAGCGGTCTGAAAACCTATGGCTACACCTTC. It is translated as CASSLSGLKTYGYTF.